The 10 T cell receptor beta chains below all came from one sample that was sequenced in a study of OX40 agonist ivuxolimab in advanced cancers. Libraries were made using the immunoSEQ multiplex PCR assay. TCRdb carries this immuneACCESS record with in-frame sequences only. Its versions omit some clonotypes, under half of them owing to an unresolved V gene in the studies checked, with the rest unexplained. This sample holds 9,000 to 15,000 clones; approximately 72% were observed only once. The top ten hold 25% to 35% of the sample. The sequences come from CD4+ or CD8+ T cells sorted from blood, collected in a trial of the OX40 agonist ivuxolimab. The origin of the receptors is an adult with an advanced solid tumor such as melanoma, head and neck, liver or kidney cancer.

This clone was picked up one time. V gene TRBV5-6 combines with J gene TRBJ1-1; D unresolved. There are 15 residues in the CDR3. Between the trimmed V and J ends, which lost 0 bases and 2 bases, there was a span of 11 bases. CDR1 and CDR2 (germline): SGHDT, YYEEEE. The CDR3 coding sequence is TGTGCCAGCAGCTTGGGCCAGCATGATAACACTGAAGCTTTCTTT. Translation gives CASSLGQHDNTEAFF.

This chain connects TRBV28 to TRBJ2-3; D ambiguous. The CDR3 length is 12 residues. CDR1 is MDHEN, CDR2 SYDVKM, per germline. Trimming removed 3 bases at V and 5 bases at J, with 6 bases between. CDR3 nucleotides: TGTGCCAGCAGTTTTAACGGAGATACGCAGTATTTT. It yields the protein CASSFNGDTQYF.

The V and J genes are TRBV5-6 and TRBJ2-7; 8 bases match TRBD2. From germline, CDR1 is SGHDT and CDR2 YYEEEE. The CDR3 covers 14 residues. V was pared by 4 bases and J by 0 bases, with 3 bases of the junction left unmatched. The CDR3 DNA sequence: TGTGCCAGCAGCCTCGGGAGGGACTCCTACGAGCAGTACGTC. Protein product: CASSLGRDSYEQYV.

The chain has TRBV2 and TRBJ2-1; 7 nucleotides line up with TRBD1. The CDR3 consists of 15 residues. Germline trimming cut 10 bases from V and 3 bases from J; bases unmatched to any gene: 12. From germline, CDR1 is SNHLY and CDR2 FYNNEI. CDR3 DNA sequence: TGTGCCATCCTTACCGGGACAGCGAGCTACAATGAGCAGTTCTTC. The encoded protein is CAILTGTASYNEQFF.

The rearrangement uses TRBV7-9 and TRBJ2-2, with TRBD2 identical over 12 bases. Unmatched junction bases numbered 2, after V lost 5 bases and J lost 7 bases. The germline gives CDR1 SEHNR, CDR2 FQNEAQ (reference sequence). The CDR3 runs to 14 residues. The CDR3 loop reads CASSPSGRVGELFF. The CDR3 region has the DNA TGTGCCAGCAGCCCTAGCGGGAGGGTCGGGGAGCTGTTTTTT.

V and J are TRBV2 and TRBJ1-1; no firm D call. This CDR3 is built from 14 residues. CDR1 is SNHLY, CDR2 FYNNEI, per germline. V lost 4 bases and J 0 bases, leaving 9 bases between the germline ends. The CDR3 region has the DNA TGTGCCAGCAGTGCAAACGGAGTGAACACTGAAGCTTTCTTT. This gives the protein CASSANGVNTEAFF.

CDR3 sequence: CASSLSGTGGYTF. The CDR3 DNA follows: TGTGCCAGCAGTTTATCGGGGACTGGCGGCTACACCTTC. J is TRBJ1-2 and V is TRBV27; the D gene is possibly TRBD1 (5 bases). The V and J ends lost 0 bases and 8 bases respectively, with 10 bases between them. The V gene's germline CDR1 is MNHEY and CDR2 SMNVEV (reference sequence). This CDR3 has 13 residues.

J is TRBJ2-1 and V is TRBV5-1; D is tentatively TRBD1 or TRBD2 (5 bases each). Germline V gene data show CDR1 as SGHRS and CDR2 as YFSETQ. V lost 4 bases and J lost 5, with 22 bases in between. The CDR3 covers 17 residues. The CDR3: CASSPYPRDLTNNEQFF. The CDR3 DNA reads TGCGCCAGCAGCCCCTACCCCCGGGACCTTACGAACAATGAGCAGTTCTTC.

V usage is TRBV28 and J usage is TRBJ2-6; D is possibly TRBD1 (5 bases). Deletions cut 2 bases from V and 0 bases from J, with 14 bases between. There are 18 residues in the CDR3. Per germline, CDR1 MDHEN and CDR2 SYDVKM. This chain's CDR3 is CASSLSLQVPSGANVLTF. The DNA of the CDR3 is TGTGCCAGCAGTTTAAGCCTACAGGTGCCCTCTGGGGCCAACGTCCTGACTTTC. Variable domain in full (rest from reference TRBV28 and TRBJ2-6): DVKVTQSSRYLVKRTGEKVFLECVQDMDHENMFWYRQDPGLGLRLIYFSYDVKMKEKGDIPEGYSVSREKKERFSLILESASTNQTSMYLCASSLSLQVPSGANVLTFGAGSRLTVL.

The chain combines TRBV7-9 with TRBJ1-1, with D possibly TRBD1 on 5 matching bases. CDR3 length equals 14 residues. V lost 1 base and J 0 bases, leaving 6 bases between the germline ends. Germline CDR1 reads SEHNR; CDR2 reads FQNEAQ (reference sequence). The CDR3, as DNA: TGTGCCAGCAGCTTAGGACAGATGAACACTGAAGCTTTCTTT. Encoded protein: CASSLGQMNTEAFF.